Sequencing of this T cell receptor (beta chain) was carried out in a study of T cell repertoires in cytomegalovirus infection (dated by TCRdb to 2018 to 2020). Background on the whole study: The HLA type of each donor mattered for the analysis, because public TCR beta signatures pointed to carriage of CMV infection along with the matching HLA type.

The junction carries 20 bases between V and J, which are trimmed by 5 bases and 3 bases respectively. In the germline V gene, CDR1 corresponds to SGHTA and CDR2 to FQGNSA. CDR3 length: 16 amino acids, cysteine to phenylalanine. Of the read, only the CDR3 DNA is kept; its 48 bases are in frame from base 1. Results the study describes overall, beyond this receptor: Carriers of CMV infection plus the relevant HLA type were discriminated by the cumulative frequency of public TCR beta family members in the study cohort and in an independent roughly 400-donor cohort. The ex vivo response was dominated by HLA-C-restricted CMV-specific TCR beta clonotypes, which also provided the single most frequent clonotype in two of eight donors.

For sequencing, an Illumina HiSeq 1500 was employed. In-frame beta chains were kept once TCRdb had trimmed the public reads at Q25 with fastp and called clones with MiXCR. Entries that share a CDR3 protein sequence are merged under the most common genes and DNA. The sample table holds 150,000 to 200,000 distinct CDR3 sequences, of which 28% were seen once. The biggest ten clones account for roughly 29% of the sample. This clonotype appeared many times. What antigen it recognizes has not been identified. It has no much larger one-base neighbor in the sample; base qualities were not kept. Recombination joined TRBV7-2 with TRBJ2-7, with the D gene tentatively TRBD1 or TRBD2, based on 5 matching bases in each. This clonotype was sampled from a human donor in good health (CMV status not recorded). Some clones in this sample may be carry-over from other donors' samples. The sequencing input was PBMCs. The DNA is TGTGCCAGCAGCCCTCGGGGCAAGGGGCAAAACTACGAGCAGTACTTC. Protein translation: CASSPRGKGQNYEQYF.